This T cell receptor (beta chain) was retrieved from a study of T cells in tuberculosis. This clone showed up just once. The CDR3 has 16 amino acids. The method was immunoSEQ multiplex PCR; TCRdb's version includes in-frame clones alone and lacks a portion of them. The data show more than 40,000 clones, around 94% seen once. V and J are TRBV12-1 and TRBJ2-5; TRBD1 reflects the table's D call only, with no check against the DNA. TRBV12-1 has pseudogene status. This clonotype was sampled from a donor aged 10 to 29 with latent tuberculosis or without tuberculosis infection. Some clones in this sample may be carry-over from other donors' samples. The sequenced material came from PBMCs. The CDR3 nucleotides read TGTGCCAGCACCGCCCGGTCCTCAGGGGCCCAAGAGACCCAGTACTTC. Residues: CASTARSSGAQETQYF.